The clone carrying this TCR beta chain was seen a handful of times. Its cognate antigen is unknown. Losses at the gene ends were 5 bases for V and 8 bases for J; bases not matched to a gene: 12. The CDR3 is made up of 15 amino acids. CDR1 is SNHLY, CDR2 FYNNEI, per germline. Profiled with immunoSEQ multiplex PCR; TCRdb holds only in-frame clones, not every one. This table holds over 90,000 clones, roughly 90% found once. The sample comes from a study of T cell responses to AZD1222 COVID-19 vaccine. Study-wide results and limits: Spike was spanned by vaccine-associated CD4 TCRs, which were dominant at 160-218 and 743-854. Variant regions that are unmutated are reportedly the target of nearly half of spike-specific TCRs. Increased Spike-specific TCR breadth and depth were observed after two AZD1222 doses. Mostly white British, mostly female donors; authors suggested clonal diversity may be underestimated.

Sequencing used peripheral blood, obtained 28 days after the second AZD1222 dose. V is TRBV2 and J is TRBJ1-5; 7 bases match TRBD1. The sequence was obtained from an adult who received the AZD1222 COVID-19 vaccine. The CDR3 protein is CASSSDRADMEPQHF. CDR3 sequence (DNA): TGTGCCAGCAGTTCTGACAGGGCAGATATGGAGCCCCAGCATTTT.